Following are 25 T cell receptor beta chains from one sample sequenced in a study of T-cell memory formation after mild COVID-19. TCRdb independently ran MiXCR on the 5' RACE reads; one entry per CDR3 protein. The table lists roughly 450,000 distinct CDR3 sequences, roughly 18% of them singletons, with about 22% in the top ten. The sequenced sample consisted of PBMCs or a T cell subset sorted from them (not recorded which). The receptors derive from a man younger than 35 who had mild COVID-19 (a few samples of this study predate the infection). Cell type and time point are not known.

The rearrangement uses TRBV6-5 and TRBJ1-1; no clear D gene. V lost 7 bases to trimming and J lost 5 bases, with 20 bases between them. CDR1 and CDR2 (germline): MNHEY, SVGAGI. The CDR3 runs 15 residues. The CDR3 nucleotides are TGTGCCAGCAAAGGGCTAGGAATTACCGGTACTGAAGCTTTCTTT. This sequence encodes CASKGLGITGTEAFF.

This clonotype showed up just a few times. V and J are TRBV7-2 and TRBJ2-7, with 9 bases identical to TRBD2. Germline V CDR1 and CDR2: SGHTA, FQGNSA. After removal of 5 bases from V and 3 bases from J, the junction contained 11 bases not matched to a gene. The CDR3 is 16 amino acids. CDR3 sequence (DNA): TGTGCCAGCAGCCTTCTTGGTACTAGCGGGCACTACGAGCAGTACTTC. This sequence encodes CASSLLGTSGHYEQYF.

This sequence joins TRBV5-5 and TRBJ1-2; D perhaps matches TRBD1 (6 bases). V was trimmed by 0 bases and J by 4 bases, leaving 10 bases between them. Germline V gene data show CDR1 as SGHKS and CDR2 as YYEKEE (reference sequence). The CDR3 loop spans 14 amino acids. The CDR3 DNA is TGTGCCAGCAGCTTGGCGGAAGGGGGCTATGGCTACACCTTC. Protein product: CASSLAEGGYGYTF.

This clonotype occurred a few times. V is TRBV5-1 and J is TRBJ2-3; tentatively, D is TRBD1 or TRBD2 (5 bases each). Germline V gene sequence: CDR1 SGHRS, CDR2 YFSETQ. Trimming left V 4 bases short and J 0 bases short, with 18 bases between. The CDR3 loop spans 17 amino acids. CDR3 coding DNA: TGCGCCAGCAGCCCCGTTGGGGGAGAGGAGAGCACAGATACGCAGTATTTT. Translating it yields CASSPVGGEESTDTQYF.

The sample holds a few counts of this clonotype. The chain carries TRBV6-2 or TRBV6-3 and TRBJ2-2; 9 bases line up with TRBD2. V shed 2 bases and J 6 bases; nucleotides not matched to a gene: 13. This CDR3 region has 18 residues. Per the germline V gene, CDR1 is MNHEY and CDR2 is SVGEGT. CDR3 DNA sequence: TGTGCCAGCAGTTACGGTTATGCGGGGGGGCGTTCCGCCGGGGAGCTGTTTTTT. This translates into CASSYGYAGGRSAGELFF.

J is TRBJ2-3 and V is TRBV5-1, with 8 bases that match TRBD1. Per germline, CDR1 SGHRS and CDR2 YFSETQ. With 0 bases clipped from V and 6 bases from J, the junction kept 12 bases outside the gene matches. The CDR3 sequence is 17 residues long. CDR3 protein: CASSLASDPGGWDTQYF. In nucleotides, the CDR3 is TGCGCCAGCAGCTTGGCCTCAGATCCAGGGGGCTGGGATACGCAGTATTTT. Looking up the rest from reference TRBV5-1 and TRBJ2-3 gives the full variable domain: KAGVTQTPRYLIKTRGQQVTLSCSPISGHRSVSWYQQTPGQGLQFLFEYFSETQRNKGNFPGRFSGRQFSNSRSEMNVSTLELGDSALYLCASSLASDPGGWDTQYFGPGTRLTVL.

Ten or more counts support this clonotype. CDR3 sequence reads: CASSINLSGNTIYF. The CDR3 DNA reads TGTGCCAGCAGTATAAATCTTTCTGGAAACACCATATATTTT. V is TRBV6-5 and J is TRBJ1-3, with D unresolved. Per germline, CDR1 MNHEY and CDR2 SVGAGI. The CDR3 has 14 residues. V lost 5 bases to trimming and J lost 1 base, with 9 bases between them.

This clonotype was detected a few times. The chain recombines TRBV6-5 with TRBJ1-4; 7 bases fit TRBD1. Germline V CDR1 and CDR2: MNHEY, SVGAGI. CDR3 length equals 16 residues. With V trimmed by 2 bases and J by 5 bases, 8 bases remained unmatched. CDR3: CASSYRMGQPNEKLFF. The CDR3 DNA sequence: TGTGCCAGCAGTTACCGGATGGGACAGCCAAATGAAAAACTGTTTTTT.

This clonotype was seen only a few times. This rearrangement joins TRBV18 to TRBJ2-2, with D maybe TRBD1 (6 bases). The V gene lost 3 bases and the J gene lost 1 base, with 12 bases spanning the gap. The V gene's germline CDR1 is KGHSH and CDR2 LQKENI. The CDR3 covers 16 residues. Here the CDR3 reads CASSPNRQENTGELFF. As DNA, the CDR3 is TGTGCCAGCTCACCCAACAGACAGGAGAACACCGGGGAGCTGTTTTTT.

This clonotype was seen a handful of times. The CDR3 sequence is CASWRVPGSGANVLTF. The CDR3 DNA follows: TGTGCCAGCTGGCGAGTCCCAGGGTCTGGGGCCAACGTCCTGACTTTC. V and J are TRBV7-2 and TRBJ2-6, with a possible D match to TRBD1 (5 bases). The CDR3 contains 16 residues. Deletions cut 8 bases from V and 1 base from J, with 15 bases between. Germline V gene sequence: CDR1 SGHTA, CDR2 FQGNSA.

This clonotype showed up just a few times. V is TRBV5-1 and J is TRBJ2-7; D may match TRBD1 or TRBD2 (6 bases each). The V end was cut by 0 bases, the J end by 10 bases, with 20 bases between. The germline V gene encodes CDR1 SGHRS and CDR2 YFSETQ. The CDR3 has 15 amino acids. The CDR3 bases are TGCGCCAGCAGCTTGGGTAGTTCGGGGGCTCAACACCAGTACGTC. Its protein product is CASSLGSSGAQHQYV.

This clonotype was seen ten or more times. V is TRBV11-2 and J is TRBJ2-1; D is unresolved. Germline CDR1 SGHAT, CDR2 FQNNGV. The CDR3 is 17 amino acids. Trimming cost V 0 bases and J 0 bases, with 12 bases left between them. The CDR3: CASSLDRGASSYNEQFF. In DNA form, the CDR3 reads TGTGCCAGCAGCTTAGATCGTGGCGCCAGCTCCTACAATGAGCAGTTCTTC.

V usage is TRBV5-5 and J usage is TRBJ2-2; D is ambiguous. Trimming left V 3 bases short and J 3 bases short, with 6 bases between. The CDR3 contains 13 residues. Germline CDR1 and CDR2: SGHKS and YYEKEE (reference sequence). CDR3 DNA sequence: TGTGCCAGCAGCTACGATGACACCGGGGAGCTGTTTTTT. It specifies CASSYDDTGELFF.

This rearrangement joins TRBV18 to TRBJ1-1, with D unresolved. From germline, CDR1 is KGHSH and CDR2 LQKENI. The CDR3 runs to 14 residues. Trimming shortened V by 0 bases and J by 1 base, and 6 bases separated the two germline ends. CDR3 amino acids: CASSPPATNTEAFF. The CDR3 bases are TGTGCCAGCTCACCACCAGCCACGAACACTGAAGCTTTCTTT.

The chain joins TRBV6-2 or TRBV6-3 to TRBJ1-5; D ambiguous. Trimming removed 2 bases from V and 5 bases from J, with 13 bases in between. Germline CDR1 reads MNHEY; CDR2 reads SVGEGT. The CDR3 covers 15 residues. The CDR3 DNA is TGTGCCAGCAGTTACCATTCTGACCTTCATCAGCCCCAGCATTTT. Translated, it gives CASSYHSDLHQPQHF.

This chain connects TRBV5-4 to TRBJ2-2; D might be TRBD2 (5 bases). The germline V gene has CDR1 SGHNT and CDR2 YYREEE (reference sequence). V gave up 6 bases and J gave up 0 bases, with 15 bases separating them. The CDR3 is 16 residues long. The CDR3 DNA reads TGTGCCAGCAACCCCACTGGAGGTGCGAACACCGGGGAGCTGTTTTTT. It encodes CASNPTGGANTGELFF.

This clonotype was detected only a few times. The CDR3: CASSQAPYNEQFF. CDR3 DNA: TGCGCCAGCAGCCAAGCCCCCTACAATGAGCAGTTCTTC. V and J are TRBV4-1 and TRBJ2-1; D is unresolved. Germline CDR1 MGHRA, CDR2 YSYEKL. This CDR3 region has 13 residues. Trimming removed 1 base from V and 2 bases from J, with 3 bases in between.

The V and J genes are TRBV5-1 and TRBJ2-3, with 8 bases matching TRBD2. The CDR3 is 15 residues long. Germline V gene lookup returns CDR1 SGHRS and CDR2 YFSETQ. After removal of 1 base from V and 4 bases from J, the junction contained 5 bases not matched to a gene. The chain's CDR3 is CASSLLTGGADTQYF. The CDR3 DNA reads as TGCGCCAGCAGCTTGTTGACGGGGGGGGCAGATACGCAGTATTTT.

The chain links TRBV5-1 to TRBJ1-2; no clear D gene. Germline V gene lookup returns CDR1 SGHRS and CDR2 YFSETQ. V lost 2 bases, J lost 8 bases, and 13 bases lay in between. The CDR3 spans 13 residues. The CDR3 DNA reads TGCGCCAGCAGCTTTGACGGGCCTGGGGGCTACACCTTC. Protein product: CASSFDGPGGYTF.

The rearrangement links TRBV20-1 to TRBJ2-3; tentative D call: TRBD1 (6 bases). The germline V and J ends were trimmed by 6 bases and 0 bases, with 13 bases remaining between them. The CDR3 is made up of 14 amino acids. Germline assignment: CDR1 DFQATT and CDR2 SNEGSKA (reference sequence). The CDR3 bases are TGCAGTGCCCACCGACAGGAAAGCACAGATACGCAGTATTTT. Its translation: CSAHRQESTDTQYF.

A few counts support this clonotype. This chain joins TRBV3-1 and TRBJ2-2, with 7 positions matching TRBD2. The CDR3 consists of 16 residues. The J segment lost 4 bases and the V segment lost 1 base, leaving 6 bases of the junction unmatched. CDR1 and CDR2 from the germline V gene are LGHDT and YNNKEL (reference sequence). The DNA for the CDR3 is TGTGCCAGCAGCCAAGGATCAAGCGGGACCACCGGGGAGCTGTTTTTT. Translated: CASSQGSSGTTGELFF.

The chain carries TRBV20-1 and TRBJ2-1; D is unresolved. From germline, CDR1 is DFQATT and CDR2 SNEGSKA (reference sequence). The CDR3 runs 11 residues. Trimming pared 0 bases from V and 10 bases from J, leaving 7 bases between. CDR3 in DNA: TGCAGTGCTAGAGACGGGTGGGAGCAGTTCTTC. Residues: CSARDGWEQFF.

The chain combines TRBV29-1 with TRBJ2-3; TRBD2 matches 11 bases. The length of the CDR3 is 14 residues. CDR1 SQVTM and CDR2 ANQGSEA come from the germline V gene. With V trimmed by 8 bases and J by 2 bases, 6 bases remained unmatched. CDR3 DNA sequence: TGCAGCCACGGGACTAGCGGCTACACAGATACGCAGTATTTT. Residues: CSHGTSGYTDTQYF.

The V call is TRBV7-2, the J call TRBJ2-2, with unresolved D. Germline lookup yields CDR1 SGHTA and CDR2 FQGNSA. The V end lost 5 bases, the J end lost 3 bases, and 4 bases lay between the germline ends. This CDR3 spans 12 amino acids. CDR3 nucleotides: TGTGCCAGCAGCGAGTACACCGGGGAGCTGTTTTTT. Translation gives CASSEYTGELFF.

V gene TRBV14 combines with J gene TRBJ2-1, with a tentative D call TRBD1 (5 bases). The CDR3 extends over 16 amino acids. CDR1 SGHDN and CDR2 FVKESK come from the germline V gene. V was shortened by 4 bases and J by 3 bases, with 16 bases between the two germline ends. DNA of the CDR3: TGTGCCAGCAGCCTTGGGGCCCTCGCCCACTACAATGAGCAGTTCTTC. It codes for CASSLGALAHYNEQFF.